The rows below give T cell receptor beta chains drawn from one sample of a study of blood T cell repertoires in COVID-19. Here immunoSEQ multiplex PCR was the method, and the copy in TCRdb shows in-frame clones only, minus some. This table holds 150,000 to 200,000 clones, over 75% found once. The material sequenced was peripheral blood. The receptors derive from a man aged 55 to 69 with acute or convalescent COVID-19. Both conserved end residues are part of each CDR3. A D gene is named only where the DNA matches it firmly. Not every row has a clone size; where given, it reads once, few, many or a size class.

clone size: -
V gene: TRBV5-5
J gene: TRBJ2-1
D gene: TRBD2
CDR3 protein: CASSPLSGRGENEQFF
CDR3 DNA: TGTGCCAGCAGCCCGCTTAGCGGGAGGGGGGAGAATGAGCAGTTCTTC

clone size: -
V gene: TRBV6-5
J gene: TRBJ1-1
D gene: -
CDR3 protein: CASRRKNTEAFF
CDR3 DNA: TGTGCCAGCAGGCGTAAGAACACTGAAGCTTTCTTT

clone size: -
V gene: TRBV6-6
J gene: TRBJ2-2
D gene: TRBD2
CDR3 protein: CASSQPTGVGTSGLTGELFF
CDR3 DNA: TGTGCCAGCAGTCAACCGACAGGGGTCGGGACTAGCGGGTTGACCGGGGAGCTGTTTTTT

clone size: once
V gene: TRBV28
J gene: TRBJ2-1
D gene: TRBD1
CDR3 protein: CASSVTGTGAREQFF
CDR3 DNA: TGTGCCAGCAGTGTTACCGGGACAGGGGCGCGTGAGCAGTTCTTC

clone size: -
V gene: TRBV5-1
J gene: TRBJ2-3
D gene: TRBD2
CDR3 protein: CASSLVAGGPDTQYF
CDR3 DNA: TGCGCCAGCAGCTTGGTGGCGGGAGGGCCAGATACGCAGTATTTT

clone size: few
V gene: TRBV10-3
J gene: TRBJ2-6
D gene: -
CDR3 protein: CAISEQGRSGANVLTF
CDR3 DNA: TGTGCCATCAGTGAACAGGGTAGATCTGGGGCCAACGTCCTGACTTTC

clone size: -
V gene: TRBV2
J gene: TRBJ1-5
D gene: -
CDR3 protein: CASKETANQPQHF
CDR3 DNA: TGTGCCAGCAAAGAGACAGCTAATCAGCCCCAGCATTTT

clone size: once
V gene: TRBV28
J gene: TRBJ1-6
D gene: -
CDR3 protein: CVVSGVNSPLHF
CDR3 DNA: TGTGTAGTTTCGGGAGTTAATTCACCCCTCCACTTT

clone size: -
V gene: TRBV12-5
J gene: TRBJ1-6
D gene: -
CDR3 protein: CASGPPAAHNSPLHF
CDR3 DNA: TGTGCTAGTGGCCCCCCGGCAGCGCATAATTCACCCCTCCACTTT

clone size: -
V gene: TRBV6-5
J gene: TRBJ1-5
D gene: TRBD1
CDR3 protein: CASSYSGQVGGAQHF
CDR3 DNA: TGTGCCAGCAGTTACTCTGGACAGGTCGGAGGAGCCCAGCATTTT

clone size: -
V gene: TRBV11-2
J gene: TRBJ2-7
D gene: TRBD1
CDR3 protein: CASSFRGAGGRDEQYF
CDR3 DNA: TGTGCCAGCAGCTTTAGGGGGGCAGGGGGCCGGGACGAGCAGTACTTC

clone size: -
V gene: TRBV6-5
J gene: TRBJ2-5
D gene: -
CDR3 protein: CASSYSRRAGETQYF
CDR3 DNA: TGTGCCAGCAGTTACTCCCGCAGGGCTGGAGAGACCCAGTACTTC

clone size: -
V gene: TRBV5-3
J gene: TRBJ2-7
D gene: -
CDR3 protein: CARRGQPYEQYF
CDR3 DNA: TGTGCCAGAAGGGGGCAGCCCTACGAGCAGTACTTC

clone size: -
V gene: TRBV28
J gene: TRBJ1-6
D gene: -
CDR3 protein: CASGRGRYNSPLHF
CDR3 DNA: TGTGCCAGCGGTAGGGGTCGGTATAATTCACCCCTCCACTTT

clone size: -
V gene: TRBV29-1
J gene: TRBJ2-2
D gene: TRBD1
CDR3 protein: CSVLGGQGNTGELFF
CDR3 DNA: TGCAGCGTTCTTGGAGGACAGGGAAACACCGGGGAGCTGTTTTTT

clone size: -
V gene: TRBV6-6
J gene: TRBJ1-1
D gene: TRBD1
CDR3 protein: CASRTGNDREAFF
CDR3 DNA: TGTGCCAGCAGGACAGGGAATGACCGTGAAGCTTTCTTT

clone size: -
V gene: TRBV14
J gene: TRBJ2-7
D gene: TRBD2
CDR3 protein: CASSQGTSGLEQYF
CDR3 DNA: TGTGCCAGCAGCCAGGGGACTAGCGGCCTCGAGCAGTACTTC

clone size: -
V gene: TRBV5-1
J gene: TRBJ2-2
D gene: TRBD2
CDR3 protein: CASSGTSASNTGELFF
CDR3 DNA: TGCGCCAGCAGCGGGACTAGCGCCTCGAACACCGGGGAGCTGTTTTTT

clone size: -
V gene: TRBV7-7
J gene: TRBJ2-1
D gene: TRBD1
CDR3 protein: CASSRYGQGLNEQFF
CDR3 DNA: TGTGCTAGCAGCCGATACGGACAGGGATTAAATGAGCAGTTCTTC

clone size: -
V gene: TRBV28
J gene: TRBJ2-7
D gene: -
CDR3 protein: CASSFVGRADEQYF
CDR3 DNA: TGTGCCAGCAGTTTTGTGGGCAGGGCCGACGAGCAGTACTTC

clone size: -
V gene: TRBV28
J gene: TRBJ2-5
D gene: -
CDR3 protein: CASSFVAAPETQYF
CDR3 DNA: TGTGCCAGCAGTTTTGTAGCGGCCCCAGAGACCCAGTACTTC

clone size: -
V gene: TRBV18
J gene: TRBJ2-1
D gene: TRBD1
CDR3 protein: CASSPRGQPNEQFF
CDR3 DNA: TGTGCCAGCTCACCAAGGGGGCAGCCCAATGAGCAGTTCTTC

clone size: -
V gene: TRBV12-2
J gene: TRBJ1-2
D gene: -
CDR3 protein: CASRLGSAGGTEYGYTF
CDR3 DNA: TGTGCAAGTCGCTTAGGATCGGCAGGGGGGACCGAATATGGCTACACCTTC

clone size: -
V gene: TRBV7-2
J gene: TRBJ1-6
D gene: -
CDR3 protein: CASSLGLPGESPLHF
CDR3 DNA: TGTGCCAGCAGCTTAGGTCTCCCAGGGGAGTCACCCCTCCACTTT

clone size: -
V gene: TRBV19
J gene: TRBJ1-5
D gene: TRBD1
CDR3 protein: CASSQGAVYNQPQHF
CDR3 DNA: TGTGCCAGTAGTCAGGGGGCCGTTTACAATCAGCCCCAGCATTTT

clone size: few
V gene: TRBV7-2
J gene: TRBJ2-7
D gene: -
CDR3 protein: CASRDSGSYEQYF
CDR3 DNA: TGTGCCAGCAGAGACTCGGGATCCTACGAGCAGTACTTC

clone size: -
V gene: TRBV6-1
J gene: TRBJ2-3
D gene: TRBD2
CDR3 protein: CASSDPGRLAGTDTQYF
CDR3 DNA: TGTGCCAGCAGTGATCCGGGTAGACTAGCGGGCACAGATACGCAGTATTTT

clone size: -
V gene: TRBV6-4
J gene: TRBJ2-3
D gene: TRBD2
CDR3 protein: CASSGAGTSTDTQYF
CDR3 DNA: TGTGCCAGCAGTGGAGCGGGAACCAGCACAGATACGCAGTATTTT

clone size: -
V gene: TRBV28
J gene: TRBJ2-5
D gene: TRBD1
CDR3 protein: CASSAGTVSQETQYF
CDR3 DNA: TGTGCCAGCAGTGCCGGGACAGTTTCCCAAGAGACCCAGTACTTC

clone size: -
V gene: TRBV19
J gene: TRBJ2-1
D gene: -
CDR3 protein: CASIPTGLGSYNEQFF
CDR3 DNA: TGTGCCAGTATTCCTACGGGGTTAGGCTCCTACAATGAGCAGTTCTTC

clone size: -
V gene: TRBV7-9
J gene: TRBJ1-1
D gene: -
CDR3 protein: CASSHRETEAFF
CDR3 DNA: TGTGCCAGCAGTCACAGGGAAACTGAAGCTTTCTTT

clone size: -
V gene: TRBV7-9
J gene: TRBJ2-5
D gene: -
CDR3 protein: CASSFDRITTGEETQYF
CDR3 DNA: TGTGCCAGCAGCTTCGATCGCATTACTACGGGTGAAGAGACCCAGTACTTC

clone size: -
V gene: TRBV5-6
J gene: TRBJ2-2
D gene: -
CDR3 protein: CASSFARYWNTGELFF
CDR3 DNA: TGTGCCAGCAGCTTTGCGCGGTACTGGAACACCGGGGAGCTGTTTTTT

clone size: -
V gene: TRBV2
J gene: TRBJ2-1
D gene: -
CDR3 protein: CASSVQSGRDEQFF
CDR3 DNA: TGTGCCAGCAGTGTTCAGTCCGGGCGGGATGAGCAGTTCTTC

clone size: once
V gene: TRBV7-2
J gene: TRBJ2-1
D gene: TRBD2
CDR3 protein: CASSPGLAGGNEQFF
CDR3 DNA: TGTGCCAGCAGCCCTGGACTAGCGGGAGGGAATGAGCAGTTCTTC

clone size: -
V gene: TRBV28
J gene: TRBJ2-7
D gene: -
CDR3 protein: CASRAGFYEQYF
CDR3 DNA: TGTGCCAGCAGGGCAGGATTCTACGAGCAGTACTTC

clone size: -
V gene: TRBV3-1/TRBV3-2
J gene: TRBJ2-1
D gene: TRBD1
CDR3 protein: CASSQRLQGDNEQFF
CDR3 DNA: TGTGCCAGCAGCCAGAGACTACAGGGGGACAATGAGCAGTTCTTC

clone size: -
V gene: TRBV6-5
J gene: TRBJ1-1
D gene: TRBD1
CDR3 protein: CASSYYRGRTEAFF
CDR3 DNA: TGTGCCAGCAGTTACTACAGGGGGAGGACTGAAGCTTTCTTT

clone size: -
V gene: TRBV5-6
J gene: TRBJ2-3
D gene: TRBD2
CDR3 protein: CASSVPGLAGRTDTQYF
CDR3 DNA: TGTGCCAGCAGCGTACCGGGACTAGCGGGACGAACAGATACGCAGTATTTT

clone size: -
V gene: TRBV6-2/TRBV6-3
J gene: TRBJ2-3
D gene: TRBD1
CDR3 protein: CASSRTGVTDTQYF
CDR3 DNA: TGTGCCAGCAGTCGGACAGGGGTTACAGATACGCAGTATTTT

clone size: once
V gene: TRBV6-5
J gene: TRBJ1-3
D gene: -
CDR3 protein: CASSSSRGSGNTIYF
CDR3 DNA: TGTGCCAGCAGTTCCTCCCGGGGATCTGGAAACACCATATATTTT

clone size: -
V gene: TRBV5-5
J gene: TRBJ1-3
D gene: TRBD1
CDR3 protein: CASSRRDRTFSGNTIYF
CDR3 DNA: TGTGCCAGCAGTCGCCGGGACAGGACCTTCTCTGGAAACACCATATATTTT

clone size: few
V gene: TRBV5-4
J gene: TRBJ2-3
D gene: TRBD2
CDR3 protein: CASSFKPGGTSTDTQYF
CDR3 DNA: TGTGCCAGCAGCTTTAAGCCGGGGGGTACTAGCACAGATACGCAGTATTTT

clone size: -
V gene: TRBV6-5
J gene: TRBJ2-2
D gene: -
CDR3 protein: CASTNRAGELFF
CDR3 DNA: TGTGCCAGCACCAACCGGGCCGGGGAGCTGTTTTTT

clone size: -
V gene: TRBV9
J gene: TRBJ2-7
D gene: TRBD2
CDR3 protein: CASSASAGAYEQYF
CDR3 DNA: TGTGCCAGCAGCGCCAGTGCGGGAGCCTACGAGCAGTACTTC

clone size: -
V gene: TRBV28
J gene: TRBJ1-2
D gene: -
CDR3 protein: CASRLNRNYGYTF
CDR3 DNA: TGTGCCAGCAGACTGAACAGGAACTATGGCTACACCTTC

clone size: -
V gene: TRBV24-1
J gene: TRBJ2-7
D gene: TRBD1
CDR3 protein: CATSGGQVSSYEQYF
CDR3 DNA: TGTGCCACCAGTGGTGGACAGGTTAGCTCCTACGAGCAGTACTTC

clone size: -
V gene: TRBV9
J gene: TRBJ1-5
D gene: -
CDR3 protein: CASSVASSYQPQHF
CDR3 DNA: TGTGCCAGCAGCGTAGCCTCCTCCTATCAGCCCCAGCATTTT

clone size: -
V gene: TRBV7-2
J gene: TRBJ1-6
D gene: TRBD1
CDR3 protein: CASSLEARQGASPLHF
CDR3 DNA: TGTGCCAGCAGCTTAGAGGCGCGGCAGGGGGCCTCACCCCTCCACTTT

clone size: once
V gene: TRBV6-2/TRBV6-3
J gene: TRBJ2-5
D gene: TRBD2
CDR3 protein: CASSFWTSGRAQETQYF
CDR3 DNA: TGTGCCAGCAGTTTTTGGACTAGCGGGAGGGCCCAGGAGACCCAGTACTTC

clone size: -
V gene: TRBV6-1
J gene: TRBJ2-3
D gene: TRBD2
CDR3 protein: CASSEPTGGGRALRSTDTQYF
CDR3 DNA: TGTGCCAGCAGTGAACCCACTGGGGGCGGGAGGGCCCTCCGTAGCACAGATACGCAGTATTTT

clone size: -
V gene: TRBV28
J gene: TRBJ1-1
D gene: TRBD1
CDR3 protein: CASSLRTGQNTEAFF
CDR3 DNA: TGTGCCAGCAGTCTGAGGACAGGACAAAACACTGAAGCTTTCTTT

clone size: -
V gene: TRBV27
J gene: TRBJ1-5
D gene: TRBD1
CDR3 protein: CASSLFTGGSLQPQHF
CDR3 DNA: TGTGCCAGCAGTTTGTTCACAGGGGGCTCCCTTCAGCCCCAGCATTTT

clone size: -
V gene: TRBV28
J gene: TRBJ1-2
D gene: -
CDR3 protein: CASSGPGSNYGYTF
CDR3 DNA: TGTGCCAGCAGCGGGCCGGGGAGCAACTATGGCTACACCTTC

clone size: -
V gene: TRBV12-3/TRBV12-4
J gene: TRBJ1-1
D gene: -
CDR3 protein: CASSFVGQGAFF
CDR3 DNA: TGTGCCAGCAGTTTTGTGGGGCAGGGGGCTTTCTTT

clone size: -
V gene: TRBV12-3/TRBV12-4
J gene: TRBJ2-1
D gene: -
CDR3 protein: CASSFLLTGTQFF
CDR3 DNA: TGTGCCAGCAGTTTTCTCCTGACAGGTACGCAGTTCTTC

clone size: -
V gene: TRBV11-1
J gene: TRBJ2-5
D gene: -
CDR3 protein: CASSLLAYQETQYF
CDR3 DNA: TGTGCCAGCAGCTTATTAGCGTACCAAGAGACCCAGTACTTC

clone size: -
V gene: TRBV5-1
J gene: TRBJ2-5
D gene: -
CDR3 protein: CASSLGTLQETQYF
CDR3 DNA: TGCGCCAGCAGCTTGGGGACACTTCAAGAGACCCAGTACTTC

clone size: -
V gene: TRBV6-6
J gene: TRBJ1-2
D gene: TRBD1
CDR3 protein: CASRGQGVSNYGYTF
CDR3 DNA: TGTGCCAGTAGGGGACAGGGGGTATCGAACTATGGCTACACCTTC

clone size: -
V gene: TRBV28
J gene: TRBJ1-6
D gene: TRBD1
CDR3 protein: CASQGVAGFLNSPLHF
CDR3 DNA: TGTGCCAGCCAGGGGGTGGCAGGGTTTTTGAATTCACCCCTCCACTTT